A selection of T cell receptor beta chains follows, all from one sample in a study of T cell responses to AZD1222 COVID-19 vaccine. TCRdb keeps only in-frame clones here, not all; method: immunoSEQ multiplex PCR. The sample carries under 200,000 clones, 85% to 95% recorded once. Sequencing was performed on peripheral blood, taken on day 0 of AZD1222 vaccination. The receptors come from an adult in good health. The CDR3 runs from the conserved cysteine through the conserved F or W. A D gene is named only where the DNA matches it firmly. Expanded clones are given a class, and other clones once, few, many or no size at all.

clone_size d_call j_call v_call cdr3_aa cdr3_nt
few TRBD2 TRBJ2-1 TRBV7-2 CASSPRLAGGSSEQFF TGTGCCAGCAGCCCCCGACTAGCGGGAGGGTCGAGTGAGCAGTTCTTC
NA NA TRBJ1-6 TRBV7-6 CASSLAGRGEYNSPLHF TGTGCCAGCAGCTTAGCGGGCAGGGGAGAGTATAATTCACCCCTCCACTTT
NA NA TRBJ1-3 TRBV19 CASSMRGMAGNTIYF TGTGCCAGTAGTATGAGGGGGATGGCTGGAAACACCATATATTTT
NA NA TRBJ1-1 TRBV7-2 CASSLDWTGNTEAFF TGTGCCAGCAGCTTAGATTGGACGGGGAACACTGAAGCTTTCTTT
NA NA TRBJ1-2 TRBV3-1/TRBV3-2 CASSQGWVGYTF TGTGCCAGCAGCCAAGGATGGGTGGGCTACACCTTC
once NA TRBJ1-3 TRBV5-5 CASSLVGYSGNTIYF TGTGCCAGCAGCTTGGTGGGCTACTCTGGAAACACCATATATTTT
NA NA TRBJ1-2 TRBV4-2 CASSRITQGDNNGYTF TGTGCCAGCAGCCGCATAACACAGGGAGATAACAATGGCTACACCTTC
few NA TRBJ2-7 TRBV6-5 CASRISDGPLYEQYF TGTGCCAGCAGAATTTCGGACGGACCCCTCTACGAGCAGTACTTC
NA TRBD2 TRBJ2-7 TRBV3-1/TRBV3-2 CASSGTTLWEQYF TGTGCCAGTTCCGGGACTACGCTTTGGGAGCAGTACTTC
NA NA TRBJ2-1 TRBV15 CASMGVNNEQFF TGTGCCTCGATGGGAGTCAACAATGAGCAGTTCTTC
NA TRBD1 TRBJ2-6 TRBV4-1 CASSPRTGVVLTF TGCGCCAGCAGCCCCCGGACAGGCGTAGTCCTGACTTTC
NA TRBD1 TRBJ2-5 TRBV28 CASEGQVPTQETQYF TGTGCCAGCGAGGGACAGGTCCCAACTCAAGAGACCCAGTACTTC
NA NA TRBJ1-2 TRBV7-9 CASSLSGSSHGYTF TGTGCCAGCAGCTTAAGTGGCAGCAGTCATGGCTACACCTTC
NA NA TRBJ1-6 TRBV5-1 CASSLGTGRGGSPLHF TGCGCCAGCAGCTTGGGCACGGGCAGGGGTGGTTCACCCCTCCACTTT
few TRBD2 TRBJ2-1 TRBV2 CASRVGLAGGLNEQFF TGTGCCAGCAGGGTCGGACTAGCGGGAGGACTAAATGAGCAGTTCTTC
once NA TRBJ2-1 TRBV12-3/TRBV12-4 CASSFTGNEQFF TGTGCCAGCAGTTTTACCGGCAATGAGCAGTTCTTC
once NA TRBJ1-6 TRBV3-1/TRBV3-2 CASSRGRGDSPLHF TGTGCCAGCAGCCGGGGCAGGGGAGATTCACCCCTCCACTTT
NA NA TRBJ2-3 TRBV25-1 CASTHPRTDTQYF TGTGCCAGCACCCATCCCCGGACAGATACGCAGTATTTT
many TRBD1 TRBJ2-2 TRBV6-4 CASSGTGDTGELFF TGTGCCAGCAGTGGGACAGGGGACACCGGGGAGCTGTTTTTT
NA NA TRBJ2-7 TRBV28 CASGERTYEQYF TGTGCCAGCGGGGAGCGGACCTACGAGCAGTACTTC
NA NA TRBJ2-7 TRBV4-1 CASSQGGGGYEQYF TGCGCCAGCAGCCAAGGGGGTGGTGGCTACGAGCAGTACTTC
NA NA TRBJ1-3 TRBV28 CASSFGSAIGNTIYF TGTGCCAGCAGTTTTGGGTCAGCGATAGGAAACACCATATATTTT
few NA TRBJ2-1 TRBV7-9 CASSLEEGFDNEQFF TGTGCCAGCAGCTTAGAGGAAGGTTTTGACAATGAGCAGTTCTTC
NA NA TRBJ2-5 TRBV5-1 CASSLDGVETQYF TGCGCCAGCAGCTTGGACGGAGTGGAGACCCAGTACTTC
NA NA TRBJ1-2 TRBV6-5 CASRSLGGYTF TGTGCCAGCAGGTCCCTAGGTGGCTACACCTTC
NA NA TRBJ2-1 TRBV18 CASSPADNEQFF TGTGCCAGCTCACCAGCGGACAATGAGCAGTTCTTC
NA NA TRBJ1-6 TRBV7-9 CASSPHNSPLHF TGTGCCAGCAGCCCCCATAATTCACCCCTCCACTTT
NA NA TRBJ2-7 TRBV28 CASSYGRSSTYEQYF TGTGCCAGCAGCTACGGGAGAAGCTCAACCTACGAGCAGTACTTC
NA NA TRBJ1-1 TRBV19 CASSIVGRAGTEAFF TGTGCCAGTAGTATAGTGGGAAGGGCAGGCACTGAAGCTTTCTTT
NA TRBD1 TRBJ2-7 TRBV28 CASRTGGFYEQYF TGTGCCAGCCGGACAGGGGGATTCTACGAGCAGTACTTC
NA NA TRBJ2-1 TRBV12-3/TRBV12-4 CASRGNYNEQFF TGTGCCAGCAGGGGGAACTACAATGAGCAGTTCTTC
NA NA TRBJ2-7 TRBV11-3 CASSSSGAYEQYF TGTGCCAGCAGCTCCAGTGGGGCCTACGAGCAGTACTTC
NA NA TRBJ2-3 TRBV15 CATSRDALGGFTDTQYF TGTGCCACCAGCAGAGATGCCCTGGGGGGTTTCACAGATACGCAGTATTTT
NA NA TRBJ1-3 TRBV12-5 CASDHAGVSGNTIYF TGTGCTAGTGATCATGCAGGGGTCTCTGGAAACACCATATATTTT
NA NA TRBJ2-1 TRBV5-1 CASSLGTHNNEQFF TGCGCCAGCAGCTTGGGGACGCACAACAATGAGCAGTTCTTC
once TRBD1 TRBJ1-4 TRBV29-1 CSVGDRQGKLFF TGCAGCGTTGGGGACAGGCAGGGAAAACTGTTTTTT
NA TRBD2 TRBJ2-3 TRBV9 CASSVTAGGDTQYF TGTGCCAGCAGCGTTACAGCGGGAGGTGATACGCAGTATTTT